This T cell receptor (beta chain) was captured by sequencing in a study of shared clonotypes between healthy human individuals. Study-level information: Two women and a few men aged 18 to 49 served as donors.

The donors, all of them Caucasian adults, lived in Nashville, Tennessee. Investigators divided CD4+ cells into CD45RA+ naive and CD45RA-negative memory subsets. This table comes from immunoSEQ multiplex PCR, and its TCRdb copy is limited to in-frame clones, with some not included. The sample holds 1,500,000 or so clones, just under 99% seen once. A word on this clone: As yet, its antigen is unknown. This sample includes further DNA sequences coding for the same CDR3.

Findings of the study overall: Among the subsets, naive ones generally showed larger estimated richness than memory ones.

J gave up 3 bases and V 4 bases, and 0 bases lay outside the gene matches. Germline V gene sequence: CDR1 ENHRY, CDR2 SYGVKD. The CDR3 totals 13 residues. This TCR was sampled from a young man in good health. The sample comprised naive CD4+ T cells sorted from blood. Subset reported: CD45RA+ positively selected. The chain is built from TRBV10-3 and TRBJ2-3, with 8 bases lining up with TRBD1. CDR3 in DNA: TGTGCCATCAGTGGACAGGGGACAGATACGCAGTATTTT. The encoded protein is CAISGQGTDTQYF.